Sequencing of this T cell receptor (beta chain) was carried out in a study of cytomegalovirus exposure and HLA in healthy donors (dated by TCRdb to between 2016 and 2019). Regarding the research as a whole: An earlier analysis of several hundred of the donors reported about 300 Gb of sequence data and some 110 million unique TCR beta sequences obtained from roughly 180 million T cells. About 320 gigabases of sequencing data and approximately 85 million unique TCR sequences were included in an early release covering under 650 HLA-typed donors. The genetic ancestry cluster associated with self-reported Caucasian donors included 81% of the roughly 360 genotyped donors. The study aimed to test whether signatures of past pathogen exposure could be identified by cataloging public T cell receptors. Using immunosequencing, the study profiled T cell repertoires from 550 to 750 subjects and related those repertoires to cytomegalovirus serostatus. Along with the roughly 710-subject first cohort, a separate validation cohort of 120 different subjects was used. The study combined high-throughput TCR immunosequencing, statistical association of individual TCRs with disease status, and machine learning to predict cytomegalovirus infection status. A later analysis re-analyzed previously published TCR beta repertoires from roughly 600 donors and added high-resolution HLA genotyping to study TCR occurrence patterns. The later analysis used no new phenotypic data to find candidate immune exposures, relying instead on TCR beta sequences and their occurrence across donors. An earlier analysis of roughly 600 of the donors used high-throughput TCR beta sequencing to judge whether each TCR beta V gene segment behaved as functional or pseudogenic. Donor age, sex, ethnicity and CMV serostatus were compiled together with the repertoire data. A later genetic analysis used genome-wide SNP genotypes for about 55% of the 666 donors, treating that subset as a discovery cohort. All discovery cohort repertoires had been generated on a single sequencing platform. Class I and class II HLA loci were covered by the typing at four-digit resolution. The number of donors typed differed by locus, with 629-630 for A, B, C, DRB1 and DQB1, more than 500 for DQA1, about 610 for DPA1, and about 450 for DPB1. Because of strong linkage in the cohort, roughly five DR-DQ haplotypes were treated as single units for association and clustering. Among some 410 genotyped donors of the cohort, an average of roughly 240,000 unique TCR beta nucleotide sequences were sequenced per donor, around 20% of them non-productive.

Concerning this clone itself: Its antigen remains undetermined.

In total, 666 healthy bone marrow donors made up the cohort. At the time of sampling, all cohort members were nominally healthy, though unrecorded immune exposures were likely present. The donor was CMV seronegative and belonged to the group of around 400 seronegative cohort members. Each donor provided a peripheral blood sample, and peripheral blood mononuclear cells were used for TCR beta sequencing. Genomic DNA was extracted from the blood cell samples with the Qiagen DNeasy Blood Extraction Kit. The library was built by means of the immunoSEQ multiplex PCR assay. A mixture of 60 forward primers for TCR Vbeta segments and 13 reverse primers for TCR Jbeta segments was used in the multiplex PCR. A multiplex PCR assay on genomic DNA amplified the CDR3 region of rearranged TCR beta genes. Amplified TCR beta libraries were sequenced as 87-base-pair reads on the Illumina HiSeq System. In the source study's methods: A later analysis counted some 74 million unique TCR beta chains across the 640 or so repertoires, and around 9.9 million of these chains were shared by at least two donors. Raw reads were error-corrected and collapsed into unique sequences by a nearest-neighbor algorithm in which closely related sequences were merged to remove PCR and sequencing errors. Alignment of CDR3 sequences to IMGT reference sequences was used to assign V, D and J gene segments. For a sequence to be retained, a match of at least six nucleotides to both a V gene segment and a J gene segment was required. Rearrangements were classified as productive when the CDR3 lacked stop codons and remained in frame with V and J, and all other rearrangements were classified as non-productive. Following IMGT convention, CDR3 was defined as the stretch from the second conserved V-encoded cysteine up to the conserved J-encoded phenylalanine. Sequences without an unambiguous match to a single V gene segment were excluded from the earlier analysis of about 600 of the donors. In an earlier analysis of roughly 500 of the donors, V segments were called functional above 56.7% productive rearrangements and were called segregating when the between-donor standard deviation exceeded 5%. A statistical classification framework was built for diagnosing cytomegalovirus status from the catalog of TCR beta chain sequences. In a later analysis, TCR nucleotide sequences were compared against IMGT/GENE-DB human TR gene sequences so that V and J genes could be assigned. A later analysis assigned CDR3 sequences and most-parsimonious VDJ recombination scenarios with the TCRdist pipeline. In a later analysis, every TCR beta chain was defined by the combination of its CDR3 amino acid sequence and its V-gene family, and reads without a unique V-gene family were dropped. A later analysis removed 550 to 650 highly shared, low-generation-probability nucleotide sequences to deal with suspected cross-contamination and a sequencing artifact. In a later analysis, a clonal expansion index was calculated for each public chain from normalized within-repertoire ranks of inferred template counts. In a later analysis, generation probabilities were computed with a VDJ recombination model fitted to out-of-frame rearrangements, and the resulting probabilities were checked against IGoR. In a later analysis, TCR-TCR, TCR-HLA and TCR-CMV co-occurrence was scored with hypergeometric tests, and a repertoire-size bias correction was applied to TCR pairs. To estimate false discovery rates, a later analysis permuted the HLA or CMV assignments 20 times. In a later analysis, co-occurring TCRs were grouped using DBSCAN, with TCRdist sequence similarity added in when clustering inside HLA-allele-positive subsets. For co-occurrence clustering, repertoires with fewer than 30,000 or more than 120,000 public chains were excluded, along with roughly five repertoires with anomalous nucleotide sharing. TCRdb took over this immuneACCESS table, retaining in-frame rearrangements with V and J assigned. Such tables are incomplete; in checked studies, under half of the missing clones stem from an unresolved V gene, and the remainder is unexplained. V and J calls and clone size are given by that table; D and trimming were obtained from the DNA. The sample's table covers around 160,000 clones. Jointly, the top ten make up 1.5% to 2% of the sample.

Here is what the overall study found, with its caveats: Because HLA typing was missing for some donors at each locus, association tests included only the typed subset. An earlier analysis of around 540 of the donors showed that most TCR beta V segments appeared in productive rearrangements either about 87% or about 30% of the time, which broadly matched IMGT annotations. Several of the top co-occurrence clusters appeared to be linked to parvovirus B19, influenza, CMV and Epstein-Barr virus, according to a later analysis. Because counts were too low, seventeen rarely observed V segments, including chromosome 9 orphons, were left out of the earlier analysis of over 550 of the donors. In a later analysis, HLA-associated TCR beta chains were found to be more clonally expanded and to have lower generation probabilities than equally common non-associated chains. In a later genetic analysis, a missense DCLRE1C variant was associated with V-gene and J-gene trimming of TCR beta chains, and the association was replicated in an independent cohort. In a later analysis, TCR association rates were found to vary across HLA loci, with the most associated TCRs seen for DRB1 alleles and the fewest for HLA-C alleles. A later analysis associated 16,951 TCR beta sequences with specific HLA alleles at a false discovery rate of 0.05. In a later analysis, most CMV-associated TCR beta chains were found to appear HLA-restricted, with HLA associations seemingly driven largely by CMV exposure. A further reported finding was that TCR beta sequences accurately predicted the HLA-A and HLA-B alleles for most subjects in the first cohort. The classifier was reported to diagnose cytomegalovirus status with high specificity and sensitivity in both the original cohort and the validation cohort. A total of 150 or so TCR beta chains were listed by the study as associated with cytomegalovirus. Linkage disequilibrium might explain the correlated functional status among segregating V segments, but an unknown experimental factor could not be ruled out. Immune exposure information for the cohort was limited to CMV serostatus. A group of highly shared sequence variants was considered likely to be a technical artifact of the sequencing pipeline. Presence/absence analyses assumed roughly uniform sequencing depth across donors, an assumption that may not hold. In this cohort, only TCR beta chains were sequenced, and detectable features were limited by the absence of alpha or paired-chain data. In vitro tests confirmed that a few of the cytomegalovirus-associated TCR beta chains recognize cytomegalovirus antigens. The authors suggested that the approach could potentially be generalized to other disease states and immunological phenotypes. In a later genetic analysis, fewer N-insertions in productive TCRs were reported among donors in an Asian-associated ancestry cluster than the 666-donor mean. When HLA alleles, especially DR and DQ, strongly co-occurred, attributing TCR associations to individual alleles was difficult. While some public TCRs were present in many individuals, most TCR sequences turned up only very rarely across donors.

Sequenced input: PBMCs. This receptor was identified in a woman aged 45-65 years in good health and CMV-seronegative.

The CDR3 in this case is CASSIGTWTEAFF. In nucleotides, the sequence is TGTGCCAGTAGTATCGGCACGTGGACAGAAGCTTTCTTT. This receptor chain uses TRBV19 and TRBJ1-1, with TRBD1 tentatively as D gene (5 bases match). V drops 3 bases and J drops 8 bases, leaving 13 bases in between. The CDR3, cysteine through phenylalanine, is 13 amino acids long. Left in the record is the CDR3 DNA by itself, 39 bases read in frame from the first base. Sequences LNHDA (CDR1) and SQIVND (CDR2) are obtained from the germline V gene (reference sequence).